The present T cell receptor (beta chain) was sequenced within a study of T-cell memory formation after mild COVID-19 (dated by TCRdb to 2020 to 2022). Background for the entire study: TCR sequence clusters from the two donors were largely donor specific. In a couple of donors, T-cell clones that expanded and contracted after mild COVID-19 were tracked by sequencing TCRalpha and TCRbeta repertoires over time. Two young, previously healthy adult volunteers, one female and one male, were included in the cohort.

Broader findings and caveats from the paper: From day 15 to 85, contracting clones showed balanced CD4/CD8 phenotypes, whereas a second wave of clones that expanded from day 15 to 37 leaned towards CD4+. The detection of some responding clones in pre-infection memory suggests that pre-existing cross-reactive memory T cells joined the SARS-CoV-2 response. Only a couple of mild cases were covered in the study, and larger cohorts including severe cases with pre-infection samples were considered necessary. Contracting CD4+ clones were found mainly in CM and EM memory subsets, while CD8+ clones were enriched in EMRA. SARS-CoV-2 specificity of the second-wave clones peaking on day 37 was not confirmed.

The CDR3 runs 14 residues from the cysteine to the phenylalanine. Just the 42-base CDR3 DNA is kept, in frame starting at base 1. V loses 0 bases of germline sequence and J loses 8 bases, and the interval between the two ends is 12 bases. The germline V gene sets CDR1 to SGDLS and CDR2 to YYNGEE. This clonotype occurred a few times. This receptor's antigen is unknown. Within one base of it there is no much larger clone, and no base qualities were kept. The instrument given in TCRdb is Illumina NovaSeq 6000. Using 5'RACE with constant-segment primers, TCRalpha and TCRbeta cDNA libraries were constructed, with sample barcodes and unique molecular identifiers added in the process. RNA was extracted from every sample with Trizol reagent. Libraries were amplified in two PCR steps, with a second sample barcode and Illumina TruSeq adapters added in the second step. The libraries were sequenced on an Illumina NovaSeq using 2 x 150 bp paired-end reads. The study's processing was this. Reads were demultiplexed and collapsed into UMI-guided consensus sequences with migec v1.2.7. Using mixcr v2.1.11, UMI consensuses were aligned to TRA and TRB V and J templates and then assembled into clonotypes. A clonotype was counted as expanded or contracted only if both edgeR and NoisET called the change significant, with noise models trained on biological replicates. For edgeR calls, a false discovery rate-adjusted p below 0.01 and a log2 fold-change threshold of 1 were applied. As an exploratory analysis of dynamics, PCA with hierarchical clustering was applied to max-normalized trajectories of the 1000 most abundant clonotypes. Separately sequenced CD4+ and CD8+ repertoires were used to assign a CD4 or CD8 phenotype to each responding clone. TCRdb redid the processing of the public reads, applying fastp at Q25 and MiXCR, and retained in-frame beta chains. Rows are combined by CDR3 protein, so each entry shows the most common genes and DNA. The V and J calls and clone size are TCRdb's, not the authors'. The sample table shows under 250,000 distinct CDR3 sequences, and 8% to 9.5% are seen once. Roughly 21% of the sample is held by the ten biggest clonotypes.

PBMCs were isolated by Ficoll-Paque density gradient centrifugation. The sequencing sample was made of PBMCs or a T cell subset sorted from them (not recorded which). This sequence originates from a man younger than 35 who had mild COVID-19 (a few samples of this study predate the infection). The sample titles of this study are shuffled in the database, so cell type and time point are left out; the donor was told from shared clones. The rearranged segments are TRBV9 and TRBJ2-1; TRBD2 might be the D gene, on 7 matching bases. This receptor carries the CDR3 CASSVEGGYDEQFF. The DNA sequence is TGTGCCAGCAGCGTAGAGGGGGGGTACGATGAGCAGTTCTTC.